This record concerns one T cell receptor beta chain sequence. The antigen remains unidentified. Here immunoSEQ multiplex PCR was the method, and the copy in TCRdb shows in-frame clones only, minus some. The sample records fewer than 180,000 clones, more than 85% being singletons. Doses given second, at about 4 or about 12 weeks, were pooled. Trimming pared 3 bases from V and 4 bases from J, leaving 10 bases between. The CDR3 runs 13 residues. This sample stems from a study of T cell responses to AZD1222 COVID-19 vaccine. Study-wide points: Distributed over spike, vaccine-associated CD4 TCRs predominated at 160-218 and 743-854. Baseline antibody screening turned up just five to seven seropositive AZD1222 recipients. Rises in breadth and depth of Spike-specific TCRs came after two AZD1222 doses.

This receptor was obtained from an adult who received the AZD1222 COVID-19 vaccine. This rearrangement joins TRBV12-3 or TRBV12-4 to TRBJ2-7; D might be TRBD1 (6 bases). The starting material was peripheral blood, obtained 28 days after the second AZD1222 dose. DNA for the CDR3: TGTGCCAGCAGTTTGACAGGCAAATACGAGCAGTACTTC. Amino acid sequence: CASSLTGKYEQYF.